This paragraph covers one T cell receptor (beta chain) sequence. The sample originates from a study of blood T cell repertoires in COVID-19. In the original workflow: Researchers report that nucleated cell counts were estimated from reference gene primer amplification. Assay used: immunoSEQ multiplex PCR; TCRdb lists only in-frame clones, some missing. Clone size and the V and J calls come from that table; the DNA yielded D and trimming. The data show 350,000 to 400,000 clones, 90% seen once. Germline V CDR1 and CDR2: SGHAT, FQNNGV. This CDR3 spans 15 amino acids. V shed 2 bases and J 3 bases; nucleotides not matched to a gene: 3.

This chain joins TRBV11-2 and TRBJ2-1; 8 nucleotides line up with TRBD1. What was sequenced was peripheral blood. This clonotype originated in a man between 18 and 29 years old with active or convalescent COVID-19. CDR3 sequence: CASSLRTGLYNEQFF. In nucleotides, the CDR3 is TGTGCCAGCAGCTTACGGACAGGGCTCTACAATGAGCAGTTCTTC.